Given below is one T cell receptor beta chain in context. Its antigen is undetermined. The sample comes from a study of a mutant IDH1 vaccine in newly diagnosed glioma. Documented time point: week 35, safety follow-up. Every vaccination contained 300 ug of the mutant IDH1 20-mer peptide and was paired with topical imiquimod. Looked up from germline, CDR1 is SEHNR and CDR2 is FQNEAQ (reference sequence). The CDR3 has 15 residues. V shed 4 bases, J shed 4 bases, and the junction held 7 bases outside the gene matches. Clones were sequenced by immunoSEQ multiplex PCR, and TCRdb holds only the in-frame ones, with some missing. The repertoire consists of tens of thousands of clones, with roughly 80% occurring once and the leading ten covering 15%.

The origin of this receptor is a man aged 25-40 years with glioma. This sample comprised PBMCs, obtained from a glioma patient whose treatment included an IDH1 peptide vaccine. This sequence joins TRBV7-9 and TRBJ1-3; 7 bases agree with TRBD1. For the CDR3, the DNA is TGTGCCAGCAGCTGGGACAGAAAAGGAGGAAACACCATATATTTT. Translated: CASSWDRKGGNTIYF.